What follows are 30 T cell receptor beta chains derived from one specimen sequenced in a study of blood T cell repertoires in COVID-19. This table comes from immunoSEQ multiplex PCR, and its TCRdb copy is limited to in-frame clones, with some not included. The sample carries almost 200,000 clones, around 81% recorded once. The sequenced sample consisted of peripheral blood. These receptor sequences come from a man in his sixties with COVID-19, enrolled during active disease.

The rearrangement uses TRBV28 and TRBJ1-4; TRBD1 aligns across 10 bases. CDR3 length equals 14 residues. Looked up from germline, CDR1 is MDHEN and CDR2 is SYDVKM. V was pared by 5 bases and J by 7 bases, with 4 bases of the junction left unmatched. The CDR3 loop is CASSTRDRGEKLFF. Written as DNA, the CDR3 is TGTGCCAGCAGTACTCGGGACAGGGGTGAAAAACTGTTTTTT.

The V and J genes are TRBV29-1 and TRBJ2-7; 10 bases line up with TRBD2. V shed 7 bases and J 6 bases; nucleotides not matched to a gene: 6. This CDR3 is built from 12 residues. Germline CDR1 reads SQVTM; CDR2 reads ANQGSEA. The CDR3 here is CSGQREGREQYF. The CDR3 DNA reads TGCAGCGGCCAGCGGGAGGGCCGCGAGCAGTACTTC.

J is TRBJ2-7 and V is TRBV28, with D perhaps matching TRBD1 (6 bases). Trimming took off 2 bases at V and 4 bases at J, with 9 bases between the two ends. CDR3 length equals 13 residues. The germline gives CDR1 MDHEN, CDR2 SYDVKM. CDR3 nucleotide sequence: TGTGCCAGCAGTTTAGGGACACCTTACGAGCAGTACTTC. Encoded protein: CASSLGTPYEQYF.

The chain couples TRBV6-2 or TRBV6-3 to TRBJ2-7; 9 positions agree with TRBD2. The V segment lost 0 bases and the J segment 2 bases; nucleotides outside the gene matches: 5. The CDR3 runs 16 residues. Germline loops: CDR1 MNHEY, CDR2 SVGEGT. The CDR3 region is CASSYSGAGGPYEQYF. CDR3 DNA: TGTGCCAGCAGTTACTCAGGAGCGGGAGGTCCCTACGAGCAGTACTTC.

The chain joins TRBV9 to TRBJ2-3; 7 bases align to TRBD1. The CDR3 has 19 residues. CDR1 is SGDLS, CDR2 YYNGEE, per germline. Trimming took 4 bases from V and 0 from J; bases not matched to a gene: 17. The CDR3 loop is CASSPRQGLIAPSTDTQYF. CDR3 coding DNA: TGTGCCAGCAGCCCCCGACAGGGTTTGATAGCGCCTAGCACAGATACGCAGTATTTT.

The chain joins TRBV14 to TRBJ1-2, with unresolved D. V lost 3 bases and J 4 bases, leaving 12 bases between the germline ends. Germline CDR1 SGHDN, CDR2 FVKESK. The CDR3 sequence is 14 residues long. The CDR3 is CASSQSGYGYGYTF. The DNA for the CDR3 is TGTGCCAGCAGCCAGTCGGGGTACGGCTATGGCTACACCTTC. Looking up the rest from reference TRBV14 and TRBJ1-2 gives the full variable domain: EAGVTQFPSHSVIEKGQTVTLRCDPISGHDNLYWYRRVMGKEIKFLLHFVKESKQDESGMPNNRFLAERTGGTYSTLKVQPAELEDSGVYFCASSQSGYGYGYTFGSGTRLTVV.

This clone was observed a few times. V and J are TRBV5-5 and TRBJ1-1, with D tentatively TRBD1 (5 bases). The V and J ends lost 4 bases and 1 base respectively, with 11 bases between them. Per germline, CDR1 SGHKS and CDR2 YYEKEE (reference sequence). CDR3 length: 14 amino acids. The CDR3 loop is CASSTDNSNTEAFF. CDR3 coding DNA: TGTGCCAGCAGCACGGACAACTCGAACACTGAAGCTTTCTTT.

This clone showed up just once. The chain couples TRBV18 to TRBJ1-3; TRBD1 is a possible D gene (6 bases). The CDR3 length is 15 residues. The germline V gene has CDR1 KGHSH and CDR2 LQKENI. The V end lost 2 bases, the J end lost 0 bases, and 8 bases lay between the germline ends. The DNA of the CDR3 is TGTGCCAGCTCACCAAGACAGGACTCTGGAAACACCATATATTTT. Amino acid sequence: CASSPRQDSGNTIYF. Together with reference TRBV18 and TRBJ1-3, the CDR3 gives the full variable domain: NAGVMQNPRHLVRRRGQEARLRCSPMKGHSHVYWYRQLPEEGLKFMVYLQKENIIDESGMPKERFSAEFPKEGPSILRIQQVVRGDSAAYFCASSPRQDSGNTIYFGEGSWLTVV.

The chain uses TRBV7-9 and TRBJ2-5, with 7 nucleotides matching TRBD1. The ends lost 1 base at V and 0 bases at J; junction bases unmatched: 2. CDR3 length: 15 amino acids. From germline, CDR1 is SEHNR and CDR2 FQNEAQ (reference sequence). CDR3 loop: CASSLGDRDQETQYF. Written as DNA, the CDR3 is TGTGCCAGCAGCTTAGGTGACAGGGACCAAGAGACCCAGTACTTC. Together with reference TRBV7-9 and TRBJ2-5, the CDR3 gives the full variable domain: DTGVSQNPRHKITKRGQNVTFRCDPISEHNRLYWYRQTLGQGPEFLTYFQNEAQLEKSRLLSDRFSAERPKGSFSTLEIQRTEQGDSAMYLCASSLGDRDQETQYFGPGTRLLVL.

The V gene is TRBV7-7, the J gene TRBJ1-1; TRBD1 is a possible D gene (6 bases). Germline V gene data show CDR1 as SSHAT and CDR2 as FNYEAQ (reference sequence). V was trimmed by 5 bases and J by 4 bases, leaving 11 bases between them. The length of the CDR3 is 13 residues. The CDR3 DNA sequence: TGTGCCAGCAGCCCAACAGGGTTCACTGAAGCTTTCTTT. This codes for CASSPTGFTEAFF.

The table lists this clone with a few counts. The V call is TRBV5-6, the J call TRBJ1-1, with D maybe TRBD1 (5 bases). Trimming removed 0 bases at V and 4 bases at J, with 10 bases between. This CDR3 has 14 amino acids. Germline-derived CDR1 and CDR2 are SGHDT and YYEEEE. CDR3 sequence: CASSLGTIRTEAFF. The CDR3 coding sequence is TGTGCCAGCAGCTTGGGGACAATCCGCACTGAAGCTTTCTTT.

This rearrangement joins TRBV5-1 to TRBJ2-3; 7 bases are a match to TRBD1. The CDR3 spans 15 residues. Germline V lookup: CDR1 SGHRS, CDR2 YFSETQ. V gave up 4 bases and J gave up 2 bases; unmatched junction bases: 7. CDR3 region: CASSLQGSHTDTQYF. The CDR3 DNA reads TGCGCCAGCAGCCTACAGGGGTCCCACACAGATACGCAGTATTTT.

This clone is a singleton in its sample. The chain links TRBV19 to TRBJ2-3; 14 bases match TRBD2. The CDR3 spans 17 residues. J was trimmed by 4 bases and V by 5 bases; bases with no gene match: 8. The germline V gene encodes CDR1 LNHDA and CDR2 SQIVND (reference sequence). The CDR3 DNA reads TGTGCCAGTAGTTCTACAGGACTAGCGGGAGGCGCAGATACGCAGTATTTT. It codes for CASSSTGLAGGADTQYF.

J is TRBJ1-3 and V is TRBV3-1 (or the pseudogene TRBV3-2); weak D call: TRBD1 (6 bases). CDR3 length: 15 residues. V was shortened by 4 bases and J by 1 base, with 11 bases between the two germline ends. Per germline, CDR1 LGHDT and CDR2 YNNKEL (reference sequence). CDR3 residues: CASSLTTGSGNTIYF. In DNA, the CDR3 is TGTGCCAGCAGCCTCACGACAGGATCTGGAAACACCATATATTTT.

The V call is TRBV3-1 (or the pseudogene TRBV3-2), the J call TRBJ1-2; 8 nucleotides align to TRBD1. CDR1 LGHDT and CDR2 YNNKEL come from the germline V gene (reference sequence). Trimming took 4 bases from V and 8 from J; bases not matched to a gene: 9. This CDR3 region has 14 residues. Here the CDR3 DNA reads TGTGCCAGCAGCCTCCTCAGGGGGCCAGAGGGCTACACCTTC. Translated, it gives CASSLLRGPEGYTF.

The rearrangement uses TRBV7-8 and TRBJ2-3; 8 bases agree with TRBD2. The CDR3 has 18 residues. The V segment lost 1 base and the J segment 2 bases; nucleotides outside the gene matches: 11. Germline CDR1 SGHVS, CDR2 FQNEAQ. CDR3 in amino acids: CASSLVRMAGGSTDTQYF. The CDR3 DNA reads TGTGCCAGCAGCTTAGTTCGAATGGCGGGAGGTTCCACAGATACGCAGTATTTT.

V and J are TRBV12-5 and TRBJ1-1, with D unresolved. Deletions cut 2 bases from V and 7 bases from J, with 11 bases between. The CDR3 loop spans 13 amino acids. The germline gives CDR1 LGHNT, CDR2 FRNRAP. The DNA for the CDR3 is TGTGCTAGTGGTTTGTTGTCCCCGTATGAAGCTTTCTTT. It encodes CASGLLSPYEAFF. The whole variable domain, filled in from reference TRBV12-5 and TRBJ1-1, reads DARVTQTPRHKVTEMGQEVTMRCQPILGHNTVFWYRQTMMQGLELLAYFRNRAPLDDSGMPKDRFSAEMPDATLATLKIQPSEPRDSAVYFCASGLLSPYEAFFGQGTRLTVV.

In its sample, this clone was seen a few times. The CDR3 loop reads CASSPGTAFGYTF. In DNA form, the CDR3 reads TGTGCCAGCAGCCCCGGGACAGCCTTTGGCTACACCTTC. The chain couples TRBV7-9 to TRBJ1-2; TRBD1 agrees at 7 bases. The J segment lost 7 bases and the V segment lost 5 bases, leaving 7 bases of the junction unmatched. The germline CDR1 and CDR2 sequences are SEHNR and FQNEAQ (reference sequence). The CDR3 sequence is 13 residues long. The full variable domain, rest sourced from reference TRBV7-9 and TRBJ1-2, is DTGVSQNPRHKITKRGQNVTFRCDPISEHNRLYWYRQTLGQGPEFLTYFQNEAQLEKSRLLSDRFSAERPKGSFSTLEIQRTEQGDSAMYLCASSPGTAFGYTFGSGTRLTVV.

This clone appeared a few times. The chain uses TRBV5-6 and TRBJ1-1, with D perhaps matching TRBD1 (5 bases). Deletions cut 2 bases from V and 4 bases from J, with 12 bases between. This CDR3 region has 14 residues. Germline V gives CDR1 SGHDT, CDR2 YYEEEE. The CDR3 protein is CASSFRDSSTEAFF. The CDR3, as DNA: TGTGCCAGCAGCTTCAGGGATTCTAGCACTGAAGCTTTCTTT.

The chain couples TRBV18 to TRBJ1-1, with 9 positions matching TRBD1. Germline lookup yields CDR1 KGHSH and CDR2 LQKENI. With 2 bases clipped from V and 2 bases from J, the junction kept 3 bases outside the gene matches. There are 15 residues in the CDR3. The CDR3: CASSPKTGGNTEAFF. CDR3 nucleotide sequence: TGTGCCAGCTCACCAAAAACAGGGGGCAACACTGAAGCTTTCTTT.

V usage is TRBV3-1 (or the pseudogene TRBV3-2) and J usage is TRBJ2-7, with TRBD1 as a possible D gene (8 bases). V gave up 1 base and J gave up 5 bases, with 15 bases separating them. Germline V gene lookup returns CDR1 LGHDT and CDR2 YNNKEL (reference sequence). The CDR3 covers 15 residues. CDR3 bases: TGTGCCAGCAGCCAAGTGAAACAGGGGGGGGACGAGCAGTACTTC. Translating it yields CASSQVKQGGDEQYF.

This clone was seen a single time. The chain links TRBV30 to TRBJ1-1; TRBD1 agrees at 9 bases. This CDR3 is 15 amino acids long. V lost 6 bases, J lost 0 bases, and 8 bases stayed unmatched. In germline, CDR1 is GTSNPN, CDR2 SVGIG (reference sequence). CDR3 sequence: CACVGTGNMNTEAFF. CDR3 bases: TGTGCCTGCGTTGGGACAGGGAACATGAACACTGAAGCTTTCTTT.

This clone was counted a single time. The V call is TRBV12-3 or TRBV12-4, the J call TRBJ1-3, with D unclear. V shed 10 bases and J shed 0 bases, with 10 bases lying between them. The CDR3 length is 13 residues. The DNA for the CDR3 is TGTGCCACCCCTACCTTCTCTGGAAACACCATATATTTT. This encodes CATPTFSGNTIYF.

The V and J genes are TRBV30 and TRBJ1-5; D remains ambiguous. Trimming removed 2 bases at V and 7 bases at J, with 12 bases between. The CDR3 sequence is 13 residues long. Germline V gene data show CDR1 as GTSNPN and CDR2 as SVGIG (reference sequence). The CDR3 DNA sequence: TGTGCCTGGAGTTCTAAGGGCGGGCAGCCCCAGCATTTT. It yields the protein CAWSSKGGQPQHF.

The CDR3 loop is CASSPGVGQGETQYF. The DNA of the CDR3 is TGTGCCAGCTCACCAGGGGTCGGACAGGGGGAGACCCAGTACTTC. This sequence joins TRBV18 and TRBJ2-5; TRBD1 matches at 9 bases. The V and J ends lost 2 bases and 5 bases, in that order; junction bases with no gene match: 6. The length of the CDR3 is 15 residues. Germline V gives CDR1 KGHSH, CDR2 LQKENI.

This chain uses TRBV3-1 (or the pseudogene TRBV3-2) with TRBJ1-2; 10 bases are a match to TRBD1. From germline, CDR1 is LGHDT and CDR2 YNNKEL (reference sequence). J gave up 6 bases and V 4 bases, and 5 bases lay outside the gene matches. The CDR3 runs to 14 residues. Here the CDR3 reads CASSPRDRGDGYTF. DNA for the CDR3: TGTGCCAGCAGCCCTAGGGACAGGGGAGATGGCTACACCTTC.

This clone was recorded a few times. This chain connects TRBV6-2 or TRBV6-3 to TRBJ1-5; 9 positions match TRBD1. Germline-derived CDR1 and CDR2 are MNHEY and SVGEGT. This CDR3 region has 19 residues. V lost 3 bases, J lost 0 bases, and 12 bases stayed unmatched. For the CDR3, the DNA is TGTGCCAGCAGTTATTCCCCGGGACAGGGTGGATTTAGCAATCAGCCCCAGCATTTT. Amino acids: CASSYSPGQGGFSNQPQHF.

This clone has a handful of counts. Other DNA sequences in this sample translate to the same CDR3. The CDR3: CASSWTGSYEQYF. CDR3 bases: TGTGCCAGCAGTTGGACAGGGAGCTACGAGCAGTACTTC. This chain uses TRBV12-3 or TRBV12-4 with TRBJ2-7, with 8 bases matching TRBD1. V trimming: 4 bases; J trimming: 3 bases; junction bases outside the gene matches: 2. The CDR3 consists of 13 residues.

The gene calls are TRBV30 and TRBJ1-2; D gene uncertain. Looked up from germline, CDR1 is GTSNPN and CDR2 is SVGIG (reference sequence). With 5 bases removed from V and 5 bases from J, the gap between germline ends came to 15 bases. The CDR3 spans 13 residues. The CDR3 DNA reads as TGTGCCTGGTTTTACGGGGATGAATATGGCTACACCTTC. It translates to CAWFYGDEYGYTF. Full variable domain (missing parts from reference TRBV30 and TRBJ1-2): SQTIHQWPATLVQPVGSPLSLECTVEGTSNPNLYWYRQAAGRGLQLLFYSVGIGQISSEVPQNLSASRPQDRQFILSSKKLLLSDSGFYLCAWFYGDEYGYTFGSGTRLTVV.

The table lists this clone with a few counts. The CDR3 DNA is TGTGCCAGCAGTTTAACTGGGGAGGGCGGAGCTTTCTTT. This translates into CASSLTGEGGAFF. The chain recombines TRBV9 with TRBJ1-1; D ambiguous. Germline CDR1 and CDR2: SGDLS and YYNGEE. The CDR3 extends over 13 amino acids. Trimming pared 5 bases from V and 10 bases from J, leaving 18 bases between.